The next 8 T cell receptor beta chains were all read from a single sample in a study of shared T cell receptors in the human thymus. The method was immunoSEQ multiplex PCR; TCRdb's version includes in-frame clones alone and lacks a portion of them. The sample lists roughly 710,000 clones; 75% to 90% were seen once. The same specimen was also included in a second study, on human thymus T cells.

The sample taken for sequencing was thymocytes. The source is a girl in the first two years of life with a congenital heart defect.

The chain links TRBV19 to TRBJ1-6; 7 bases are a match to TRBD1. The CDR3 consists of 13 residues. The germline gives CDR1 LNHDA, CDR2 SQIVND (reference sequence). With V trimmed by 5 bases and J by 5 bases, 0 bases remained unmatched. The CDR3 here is CASSGTDNSPLHF. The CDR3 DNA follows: TGTGCCAGTAGTGGGACAGATAATTCACCCCTCCACTTT.

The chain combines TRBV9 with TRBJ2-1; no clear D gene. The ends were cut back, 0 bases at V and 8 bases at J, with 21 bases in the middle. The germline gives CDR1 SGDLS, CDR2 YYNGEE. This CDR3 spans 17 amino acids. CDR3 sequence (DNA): TGTGCCAGCAGCGTAGGAAGTAGTTTAAGAGTGATAGATGAGCAGTTCTTC. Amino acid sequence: CASSVGSSLRVIDEQFF. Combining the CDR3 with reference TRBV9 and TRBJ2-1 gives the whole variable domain DSGVTQTPKHLITATGQRVTLRCSPRSGDLSVYWYQQSLDQGLQFLIQYYNGEERAKGNILERFSAQQFPDLHSELNLSSLELGDSALYFCASSVGSSLRVIDEQFFGPGTRLTVL.

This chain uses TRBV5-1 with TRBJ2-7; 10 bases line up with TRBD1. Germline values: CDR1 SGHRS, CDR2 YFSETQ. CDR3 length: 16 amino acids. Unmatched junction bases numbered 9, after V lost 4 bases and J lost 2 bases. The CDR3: CASSPTIGTGAYEQYF. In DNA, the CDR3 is TGCGCCAGCAGCCCCACGATAGGGACAGGGGCCTACGAGCAGTACTTC. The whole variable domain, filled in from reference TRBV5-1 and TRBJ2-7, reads KAGVTQTPRYLIKTRGQQVTLSCSPISGHRSVSWYQQTPGQGLQFLFEYFSETQRNKGNFPGRFSGRQFSNSRSEMNVSTLELGDSALYLCASSPTIGTGAYEQYFGPGTRLTVT.

The CDR3 loop reads CASGPLWGGQNTSTDTQYF. In DNA form, the CDR3 reads TGTGCCAGCGGTCCCTTATGGGGGGGGCAGAATACTAGCACAGATACGCAGTATTTT. The genes are TRBV27 and TRBJ2-3; the D gene is possibly TRBD2 (7 bases). The CDR3 sequence is 19 residues long. V was clipped by 8 bases and J by 0 bases, with 27 bases between them. CDR1 and CDR2 from the germline V gene are MNHEY and SMNVEV (reference sequence).

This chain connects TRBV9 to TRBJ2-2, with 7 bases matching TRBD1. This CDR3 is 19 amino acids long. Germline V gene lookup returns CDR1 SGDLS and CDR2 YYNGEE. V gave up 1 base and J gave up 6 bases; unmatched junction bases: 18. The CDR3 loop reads CASSVTREGGRGKAGELFF. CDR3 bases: TGTGCCAGCAGCGTAACCAGGGAAGGGGGCAGGGGCAAGGCCGGGGAGCTGTTTTTT.

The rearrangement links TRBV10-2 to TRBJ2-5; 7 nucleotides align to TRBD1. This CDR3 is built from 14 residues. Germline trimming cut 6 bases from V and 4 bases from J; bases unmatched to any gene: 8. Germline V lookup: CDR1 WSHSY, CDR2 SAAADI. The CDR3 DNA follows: TGCGCCAGCAGCCCAGGGACAGCCCCAGAGACCCAGTACTTC. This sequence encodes CASSPGTAPETQYF.

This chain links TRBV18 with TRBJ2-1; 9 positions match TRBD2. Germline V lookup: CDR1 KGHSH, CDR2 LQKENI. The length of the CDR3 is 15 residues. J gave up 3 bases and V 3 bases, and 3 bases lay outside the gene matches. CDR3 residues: CASSPSGGYYNEQFF. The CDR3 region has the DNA TGTGCCAGCTCACCTAGCGGGGGATACTACAATGAGCAGTTCTTC.

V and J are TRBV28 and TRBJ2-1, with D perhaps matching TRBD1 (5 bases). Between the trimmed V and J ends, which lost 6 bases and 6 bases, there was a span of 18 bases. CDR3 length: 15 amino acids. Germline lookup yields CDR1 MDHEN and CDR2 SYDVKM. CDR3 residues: CASSPDRERGNEQFF. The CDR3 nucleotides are TGTGCCAGCAGCCCGGACCGTGAAAGGGGCAATGAGCAGTTCTTC.